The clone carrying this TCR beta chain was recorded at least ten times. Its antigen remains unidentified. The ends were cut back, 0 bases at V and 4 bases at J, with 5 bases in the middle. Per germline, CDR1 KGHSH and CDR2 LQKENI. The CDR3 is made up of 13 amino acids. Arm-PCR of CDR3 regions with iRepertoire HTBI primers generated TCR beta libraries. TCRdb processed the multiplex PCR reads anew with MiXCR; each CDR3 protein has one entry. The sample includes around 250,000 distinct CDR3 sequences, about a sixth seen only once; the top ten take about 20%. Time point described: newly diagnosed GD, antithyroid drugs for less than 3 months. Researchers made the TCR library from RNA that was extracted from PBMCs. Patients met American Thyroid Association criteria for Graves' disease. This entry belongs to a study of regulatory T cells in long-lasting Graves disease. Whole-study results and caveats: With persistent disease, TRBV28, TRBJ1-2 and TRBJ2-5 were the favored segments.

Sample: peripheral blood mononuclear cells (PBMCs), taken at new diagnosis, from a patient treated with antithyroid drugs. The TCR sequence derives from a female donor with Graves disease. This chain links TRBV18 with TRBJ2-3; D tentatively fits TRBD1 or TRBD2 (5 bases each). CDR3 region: CASSPPGADTQYF. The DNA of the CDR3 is TGTGCCAGCTCACCACCGGGGGCAGATACGCAGTATTTT.